The 31 T cell receptor beta chains presented below share a single source sample, sequenced in a study of blood T cell repertoires in COVID-19. The data were produced by immunoSEQ multiplex PCR, yet TCRdb's version contains in-frame clones alone and is incomplete. The profile shows 150,000 to 200,000 clones, approximately 83% of them singletons. Sequenced: PBMCs or T cells enriched from blood (not recorded which). These receptors were collected from an older man who had been exposed to COVID-19.

This clone appeared a single time. The chain recombines TRBV29-1 with TRBJ1-2; TRBD1 is a possible D gene (5 bases). The CDR3 is 12 residues long. The germline gives CDR1 SQVTM, CDR2 ANQGSEA. Trimming pared 1 base from V and 5 bases from J, leaving 8 bases between. The chain's CDR3 is CSVEGGAYGYTF. The CDR3 DNA sequence: TGCAGCGTTGAAGGCGGGGCTTATGGCTACACCTTC.

This clone was observed once. This sequence joins TRBV2 and TRBJ2-2; D is unresolved. V shed 3 bases and J shed 4 bases, with 3 bases lying between them. The germline V gene has CDR1 SNHLY and CDR2 FYNNEI. This CDR3 spans 12 amino acids. The CDR3 protein is CASSDSTGELFF. The CDR3 bases are TGTGCCAGCAGTGATAGCACCGGGGAGCTGTTTTTT.

V gene TRBV7-9 combines with J gene TRBJ2-7, with 7 bases matching TRBD1. CDR1 is SEHNR, CDR2 FQNEAQ, per germline (reference sequence). The length of the CDR3 is 13 residues. J was trimmed by 8 bases and V by 4 bases; bases with no gene match: 8. This CDR3 is CASSSQGPEQQYF. As DNA, the CDR3 is TGTGCCAGCAGCTCACAGGGGCCGGAGCAGCAGTACTTC. Full variable domain (outside the CDR3, taken from reference TRBV7-9 and TRBJ2-7): DTGVSQNPRHKITKRGQNVTFRCDPISEHNRLYWYRQTLGQGPEFLTYFQNEAQLEKSRLLSDRFSAERPKGSFSTLEIQRTEQGDSAMYLCASSSQGPEQQYFGPGTRLTVT.

The J gene is TRBJ1-4, the V gene TRBV28; TRBD1 might be the D (5 bases). Germline lookup yields CDR1 MDHEN and CDR2 SYDVKM. V lost 3 bases to trimming and J lost 10 bases, with 9 bases between them. This CDR3 region has 12 residues. CDR3 nucleotide sequence: TGTGCCAGCAGTTTCCCGCAGGGAAAACTGTTTTTT. Translating gives CASSFPQGKLFF. Combining the CDR3 with reference TRBV28 and TRBJ1-4 gives the whole variable domain DVKVTQSSRYLVKRTGEKVFLECVQDMDHENMFWYRQDPGLGLRLIYFSYDVKMKEKGDIPEGYSVSREKKERFSLILESASTNQTSMYLCASSFPQGKLFFGSGTQLSVL.

This clone was found a few times. CDR3 sequence reads: CATSRDRGSPEAFF. DNA for the CDR3: TGTGCCACCAGCAGAGATCGGGGGTCCCCTGAAGCTTTCTTT. This rearrangement joins TRBV15 to TRBJ1-1, with a tentative D call TRBD1 (5 bases). The ends were cut back, 0 bases at V and 6 bases at J, with 11 bases in the middle. The germline V gene has CDR1 LNHNV and CDR2 YYDKDF (reference sequence). This CDR3 region has 14 residues. Full variable domain (rest looked up from reference TRBV15 and TRBJ1-1): DAMVIQNPRYQVTQFGKPVTLSCSQTLNHNVMYWYQQKSSQAPKLLFHYYDKDFNNEADTPDNFQSRRPNTSFCFLDIRSPGLGDTAMYLCATSRDRGSPEAFFGQGTRLTVV.

The gene calls are TRBV27 and TRBJ1-5, with D perhaps TRBD1 (6 bases). Germline CDR1 reads MNHEY; CDR2 reads SMNVEV (reference sequence). Trimming shortened V by 2 bases and J by 1 base, and 12 bases separated the two germline ends. The CDR3 has 16 residues. CDR3: CASSLKAGASNQPQHF. CDR3 nucleotides: TGTGCCAGCAGTTTAAAGGCAGGGGCGAGCAATCAGCCCCAGCATTTT.

The DNA of the CDR3 is TGTGCCAGCAGCTTGAGGGAGGTCGGAGGAAACACCATATATTTT. It specifies CASSLREVGGNTIYF. This chain uses TRBV7-2 with TRBJ1-3, with D hard to call. V dropped 3 bases and J dropped 4 bases, with 13 bases sitting between them. The CDR3 sequence is 15 residues long. Looked up from germline, CDR1 is SGHTA and CDR2 is FQGNSA. Using reference TRBV7-2 and TRBJ1-3 for the parts outside the CDR3, the full variable domain is GAGVSQSPSNKVTEKGKDVELRCDPISGHTALYWYRQSLGQGLEFLIYFQGNSAPDKSGLPSDRFSAERTGGSVSTLTIQRTQQEDSAVYLCASSLREVGGNTIYFGEGSWLTVV.

V is TRBV21-1 and J is TRBJ1-2; the table's D call TRBD1 went unverified against the DNA. TRBV21-1 is deemed a pseudogene. This CDR3 contains 12 residues. The CDR3 sequence: CASSTGANGYTF. The DNA for the CDR3 is TGTGCCAGCAGCACTGGGGCTAATGGCTACACCTTC.

The genes are TRBV4-3 and TRBJ2-1, with TRBD1 matching over 7 bases. CDR1 and CDR2 from the germline V gene are LGHNA and YSLEER. The CDR3 runs to 16 residues. V shed 4 bases, J shed 3 bases, and the junction held 9 bases outside the gene matches. In DNA form, the CDR3 reads TGCGCCAGCAGCCTACTAGAATGGACAGGCTACAATGAGCAGTTCTTC. Its translation is CASSLLEWTGYNEQFF.

This chain connects TRBV21-1 to TRBJ1-2. TRBV21-1 is marked as a pseudogene. The CDR3 consists of 17 residues. The DNA of the CDR3 is TGTGCCAGCAGAAAAAAAGCCTGGGGGGGAGGGCGACCTGGCTACACCTTC. It specifies CASRKKAWGGGRPGYTF.

The genes are TRBV29-1 and TRBJ1-2, with D perhaps matching TRBD1 (5 bases). The length of the CDR3 is 12 residues. Germline V gives CDR1 SQVTM, CDR2 ANQGSEA. Trimming left V 6 bases short and J 1 base short, with 9 bases between. The CDR3 region is CSVTDSNYGYTF. As DNA, the CDR3 is TGCAGCGTGACTGACAGTAACTATGGCTACACCTTC.

This clone was seen many times. The V and J genes are TRBV4-2 and TRBJ2-7; 15 positions match TRBD2. Germline V gene data show CDR1 as LGHNA and CDR2 as YNFKEQ. V gave up 5 bases and J gave up 3 bases; unmatched junction bases: 14. CDR3 size: 19 residues. This CDR3 reads CASSTLPGTSGGPVYEQYF. DNA of the CDR3: TGTGCCAGCAGCACCCTTCCCGGGACTAGCGGGGGGCCAGTCTACGAGCAGTACTTC.

The V and J genes are TRBV18 and TRBJ1-2; unclear D gene. The CDR3 contains 13 residues. Per germline, CDR1 KGHSH and CDR2 LQKENI. The V end lost 1 base, the J end lost 7 bases, and 10 bases lay between the germline ends. For the CDR3, the DNA is TGTGCCAGCTCACCACTGGTTGCGCGTGGCTACACCTTC. It specifies CASSPLVARGYTF.

The chain joins TRBV11-2 to TRBJ1-6, with D perhaps matching TRBD1 (6 bases). The V gene's germline CDR1 is SGHAT and CDR2 FQNNGV. Trimming took off 1 base at V and 7 bases at J, with 11 bases between the two ends. This CDR3 contains 15 residues. The CDR3 bases are TGTGCCAGCAGCTTAGTTAGGACAGTAAATTCACCCCTCCACTTT. Its translation is CASSLVRTVNSPLHF.

CDR3 region: CASSLEVGGDTQYF. As DNA, the CDR3 is TGTGCCAGCAGCTTAGAGGTCGGGGGAGATACGCAGTATTTT. The gene calls are TRBV7-2 and TRBJ2-3, with D maybe TRBD2 (6 bases). The germline V gene has CDR1 SGHTA and CDR2 FQGNSA. V was pared by 1 base and J by 5 bases, with 10 bases between. The CDR3 sequence is 14 residues long.

This sequence joins TRBV30 and TRBJ1-2; tentative D call: TRBD1 (5 bases). Germline CDR1 reads GTSNPN; CDR2 reads SVGIG (reference sequence). CDR3 length equals 15 residues. The ends were cut back, 1 base at V and 7 bases at J, with 19 bases in the middle. Written as DNA, the CDR3 is TGTGCCTGGAGTGATTTGAGAGGCAGGGTTGGTGGCTACACCTTC. As protein: CAWSDLRGRVGGYTF.

J is TRBJ2-7 and V is TRBV23-1; D is uncertain. TRBV23-1 is labeled an ORF, and its function is uncertain. Trimming pared 2 bases from V and 0 bases from J, leaving 26 bases between. The CDR3 has 20 residues. This CDR3 is CASSQQPVNGGVRSSYEQYF. The CDR3 DNA reads as TGCGCCAGCAGTCAACAGCCTGTTAACGGTGGCGTAAGGAGCTCCTACGAGCAGTACTTC.

In this sample, this clone turned up a few times. The junction does not match germline at one end; this may be a read error. The CDR3 loop reads CATRGTGHLPF. The DNA of the CDR3 is TGTGCCACCCGTGGCACCGGACATCTTCCCTTC. This chain uses TRBV24-1 with TRBJ1-2; D is possibly TRBD1 (5 bases). Germline lookup yields CDR1 KGHDR and CDR2 SFDVKD. The CDR3 has 11 amino acids.

DNA for the CDR3: TGTGCCAGCTCCTCCGGGGGACGGGCAGATACGCAGTATTTT. Its protein is CASSSGGRADTQYF. The chain employs TRBV18 and TRBJ2-3; D possibly corresponds to TRBD2 (6 bases). Trimming took 6 bases from V and 4 from J, leaving 14 bases between them. CDR1 and CDR2 from the germline V gene are KGHSH and LQKENI. This CDR3 region has 14 residues.

The chain carries TRBV19 and TRBJ2-7; D is unresolved. V lost 8 bases and J lost 0, with 17 bases in between. Germline lookup yields CDR1 LNHDA and CDR2 SQIVND (reference sequence). The CDR3 totals 15 residues. CDR3 loop: CASGLASGASYEQYF. The CDR3 DNA reads as TGTGCCAGTGGTCTCGCGTCAGGCGCCTCCTACGAGCAGTACTTC. Drawing the rest from reference TRBV19 and TRBJ2-7, the complete variable domain is DGGITQSPKYLFRKEGQNVTLSCEQNLNHDAMYWYRQDPGQGLRLIYYSQIVNDFQKGDIAEGYSVSREKKESFPLTVTSAQKNPTAFYLCASGLASGASYEQYFGPGTRLTVT.

This chain uses TRBV19 with TRBJ1-2; TRBD1 matches at 7 bases. V shed 4 bases, J shed 4 bases, and the junction held 9 bases outside the gene matches. Germline lookup yields CDR1 LNHDA and CDR2 SQIVND (reference sequence). This CDR3 comprises 15 residues. The CDR3 here is CASSTDRVKGYGYTF. In DNA form, the CDR3 reads TGTGCCAGTAGTACCGACAGGGTAAAGGGCTATGGCTACACCTTC.

CDR3 residues: CASSRTGLGETQYF. The CDR3 coding sequence is TGTGCCAGCAGTAGAACAGGGTTAGGAGAGACCCAGTACTTC. The chain recombines TRBV6-2 or TRBV6-3 with TRBJ2-5; D might be TRBD1 (6 bases). This CDR3 has 14 amino acids. V was pared by 5 bases and J by 4 bases, with 14 bases between. CDR1 is MNHEY and CDR2 is SVGEGT in the germline V gene.

This clone was seen a few times. The rearrangement uses TRBV6-2 or TRBV6-3 and TRBJ2-2; no definite D call. This CDR3 has 13 residues. Trimming pared 6 bases from V and 3 bases from J, leaving 8 bases between. Germline values: CDR1 MNHEY, CDR2 SVGEGT. The CDR3 sequence is CASSFTDTGELFF. In DNA form, the CDR3 reads TGTGCCAGCAGCTTCACTGACACCGGGGAGCTGTTTTTT.

The V call is TRBV7-2, the J call TRBJ2-1, with a possible D match to TRBD1 (7 bases). CDR1 is SGHTA, CDR2 FQGNSA, per germline. This CDR3 comprises 15 residues. Trimming pared 4 bases from V and 7 bases from J, leaving 17 bases between. In nucleotides, the CDR3 is TGTGCCAGCAGCTCCCTCCGCGGGACAGCAAATGAGCAGTTCTTC. It translates to CASSSLRGTANEQFF.

V usage is TRBV9 and J usage is TRBJ2-2; 7 nucleotides agree with TRBD1. CDR3 length: 17 amino acids. Germline V CDR1 and CDR2: SGDLS, YYNGEE. V trimming: 4 bases; J trimming: 2 bases; junction bases outside the gene matches: 11. CDR3 loop: CASSPRHGTDNTGELFF. The CDR3 coding sequence is TGTGCCAGCAGCCCGCGCCACGGGACAGACAACACCGGGGAGCTGTTTTTT.

The chain couples TRBV9 to TRBJ1-3, with 8 bases fitting TRBD1. The ends lost 4 bases at V and 4 bases at J; junction bases unmatched: 7. Germline CDR1 is SGDLS and CDR2 is YYNGEE. The CDR3 is 15 residues long. CDR3 sequence reads: CASSLRTGPGNTIYF. The CDR3 DNA follows: TGTGCCAGCAGCCTTAGGACAGGGCCGGGAAACACCATATATTTT.

This sequence joins TRBV7-8 and TRBJ1-1; D unclear. CDR1 and CDR2 from the germline V gene are SGHVS and FQNEAQ. V was clipped by 6 bases and J by 3 bases, with 8 bases between them. This CDR3 has 12 amino acids. The CDR3 protein is CASSSEYTEAFF. DNA for the CDR3: TGTGCCAGCAGTAGTGAATACACTGAAGCTTTCTTT.

V gene TRBV5-1 combines with J gene TRBJ2-1; 10 bases map to TRBD2. The CDR3 consists of 15 residues. V was pared by 3 bases and J by 3 bases, with 3 bases of the junction left unmatched. The germline gives CDR1 SGHRS, CDR2 YFSETQ. CDR3 protein: CASSYLAGDYNEQFF. As DNA, the CDR3 is TGCGCCAGCAGCTATCTAGCGGGGGACTACAATGAGCAGTTCTTC.

This chain joins TRBV29-1 and TRBJ1-1; 8 nucleotides match TRBD1. CDR3 size: 13 residues. Germline V gene lookup returns CDR1 SQVTM and CDR2 ANQGSEA. Trimming cost V 3 bases and J 5 bases; bases outside gene matches: 5. The CDR3 protein is CSVDRQGKTEAFF. CDR3 sequence (DNA): TGCAGCGTTGATAGACAGGGGAAAACTGAAGCTTTCTTT.

The chain recombines TRBV6-5 with TRBJ2-7; 8 bases are shared with TRBD1. The CDR3 spans 14 residues. Trimming took 5 bases from V and 3 from J; bases not matched to a gene: 6. CDR1 is MNHEY, CDR2 SVGAGI, per germline. CDR3 in DNA: TGTGCCAGCAGTACAGGGGGTCCCTTCTACGAGCAGTACTTC. This encodes CASSTGGPFYEQYF.

The gene calls are TRBV7-2 and TRBJ1-2; 9 nucleotides line up with TRBD1. The CDR3 contains 13 residues. Trimming cost V 3 bases and J 5 bases; bases outside gene matches: 1. Germline CDR1 and CDR2: SGHTA and FQGNSA. The CDR3 spells CASSLDRGYGYTF. CDR3 coding DNA: TGTGCCAGCAGCTTGGACAGGGGTTATGGCTACACCTTC.